This T cell receptor beta chain stems from a study of blood T cells in healthy people across ages. Study details: The capture of about one barcoded beta molecule per two T cells was achieved by template switching.

Whole-study findings and limits: Investigators viewed diversity estimates from one million T cells as underestimates, the study reported.

Germline V gives CDR1 SEHNR, CDR2 FQNEAQ (reference sequence). The CDR3 spans 16 residues. Trimming shortened V by 3 bases and J by 5 bases, and 17 bases separated the two germline ends. In its sample, this clonotype was seen many times. What it binds is not known. Together with a sample-barcoded 5' primer, a J-beta primer mix was included in a second PCR lasting about 6 to 11 cycles. The template-switch adaptor, which had 12 random nucleotides, put a tag on each cDNA molecule. All samples yielded 2.5 million or more CDR3-containing paired-end reads. TCRdb passed the 5' RACE reads through MiXCR, listing each CDR3 protein once. The top ten clones hold roughly 30% of a sample with hundreds of thousands of distinct CDR3 sequences, approximately 40% of them seen once.

The chain uses TRBV7-9 and TRBJ2-1; the D gene is possibly TRBD1 (6 bases). This sequence was found in a man at least 80 years old in good health. The sequenced sample was blood. The CDR3 DNA sequence: TGTGCCAGCAGCTTTTTTCCGAATGAGGGGGACAATGAGCAGTTCTTC. Its translation is CASSFFPNEGDNEQFF.